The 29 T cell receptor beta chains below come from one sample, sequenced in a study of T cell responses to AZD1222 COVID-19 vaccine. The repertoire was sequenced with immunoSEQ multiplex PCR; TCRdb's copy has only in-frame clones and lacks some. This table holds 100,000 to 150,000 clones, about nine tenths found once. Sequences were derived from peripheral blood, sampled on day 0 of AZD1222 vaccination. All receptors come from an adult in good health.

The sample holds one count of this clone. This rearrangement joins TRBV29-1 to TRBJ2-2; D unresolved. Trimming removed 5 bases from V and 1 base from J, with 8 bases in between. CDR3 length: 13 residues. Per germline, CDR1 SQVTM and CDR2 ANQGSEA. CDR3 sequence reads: CSVRAENTGELFF. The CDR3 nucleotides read TGCAGCGTTCGGGCAGAGAACACCGGGGAGCTGTTTTTT.

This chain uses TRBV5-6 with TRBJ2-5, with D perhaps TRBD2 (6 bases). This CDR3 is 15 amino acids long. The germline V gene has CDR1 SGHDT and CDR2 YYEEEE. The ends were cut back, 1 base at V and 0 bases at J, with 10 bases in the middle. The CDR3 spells CASSLSGGDQETQYF. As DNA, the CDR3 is TGTGCCAGCAGCTTGTCAGGCGGGGACCAAGAGACCCAGTACTTC. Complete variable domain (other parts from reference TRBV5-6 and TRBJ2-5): DAGVTQSPTHLIKTRGQQVTLRCSPKSGHDTVSWYQQALGQGPQFIFQYYEEEERQRGNFPDRFSGHQFPNYSSELNVNALLLGDSALYLCASSLSGGDQETQYFGPGTRLLVL.

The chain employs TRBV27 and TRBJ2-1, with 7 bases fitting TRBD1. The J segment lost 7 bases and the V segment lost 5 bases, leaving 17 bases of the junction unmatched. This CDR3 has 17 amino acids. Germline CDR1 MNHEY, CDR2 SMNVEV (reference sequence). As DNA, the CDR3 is TGTGCCAGCAGTGGCCCCCAAGGGGGCCCCAAAGTGAATGAGCAGTTCTTC. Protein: CASSGPQGGPKVNEQFF.

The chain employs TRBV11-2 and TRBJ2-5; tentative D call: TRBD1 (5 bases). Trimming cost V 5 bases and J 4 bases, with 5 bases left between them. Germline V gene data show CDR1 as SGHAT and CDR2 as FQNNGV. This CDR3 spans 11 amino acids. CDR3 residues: CASSTGETQYF. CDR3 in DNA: TGTGCCAGCAGCACAGGAGAGACCCAGTACTTC.

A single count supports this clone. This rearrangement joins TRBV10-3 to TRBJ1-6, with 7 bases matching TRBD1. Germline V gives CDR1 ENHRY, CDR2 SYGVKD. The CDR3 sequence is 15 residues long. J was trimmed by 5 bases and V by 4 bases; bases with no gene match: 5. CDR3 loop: CAISGRTGNNSPLHF. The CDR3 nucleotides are TGTGCCATCAGTGGCCGGACAGGAAATAATTCACCCCTCCACTTT.

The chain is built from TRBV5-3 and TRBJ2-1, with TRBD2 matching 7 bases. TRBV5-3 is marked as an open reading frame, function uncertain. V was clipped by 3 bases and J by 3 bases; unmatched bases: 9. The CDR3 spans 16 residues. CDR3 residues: CARSSPRLAGYNEQFF. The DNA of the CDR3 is TGTGCCAGAAGCTCCCCCCGACTAGCCGGCTACAATGAGCAGTTCTTC.

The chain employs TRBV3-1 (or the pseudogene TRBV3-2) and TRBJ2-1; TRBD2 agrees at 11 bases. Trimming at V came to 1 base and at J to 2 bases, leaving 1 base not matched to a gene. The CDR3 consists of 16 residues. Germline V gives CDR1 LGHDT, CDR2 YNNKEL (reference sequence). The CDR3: CASSQGTSGPYNEQFF. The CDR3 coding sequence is TGTGCCAGCAGCCAAGGGACTAGCGGGCCCTACAATGAGCAGTTCTTC.

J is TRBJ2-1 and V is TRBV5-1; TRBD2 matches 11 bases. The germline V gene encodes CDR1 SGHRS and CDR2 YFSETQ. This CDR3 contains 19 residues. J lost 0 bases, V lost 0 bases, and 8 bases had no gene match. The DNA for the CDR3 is TGCGCCAGCAGCTTGGCGGGACTAGCGGTGGGGAGCTCCTACAATGAGCAGTTCTTC. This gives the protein CASSLAGLAVGSSYNEQFF. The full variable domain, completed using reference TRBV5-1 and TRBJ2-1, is KAGVTQTPRYLIKTRGQQVTLSCSPISGHRSVSWYQQTPGQGLQFLFEYFSETQRNKGNFPGRFSGRQFSNSRSEMNVSTLELGDSALYLCASSLAGLAVGSSYNEQFFGPGTRLTVL.

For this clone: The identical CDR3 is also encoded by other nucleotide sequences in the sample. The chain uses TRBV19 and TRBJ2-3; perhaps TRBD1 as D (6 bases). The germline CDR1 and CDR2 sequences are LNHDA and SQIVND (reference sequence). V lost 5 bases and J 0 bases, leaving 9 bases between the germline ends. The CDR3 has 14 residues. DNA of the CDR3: TGTGCCAGTAGTCGGACAGCTAGCACAGATACGCAGTATTTT. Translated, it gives CASSRTASTDTQYF.

The DNA of the CDR3 is TGTGCCAGCAGGACGGGGGTTGATACGCAGTATTTT. Protein: CASRTGVDTQYF. The chain has TRBV6-5 and TRBJ2-3, with TRBD2 as a possible D gene (6 bases). The length of the CDR3 is 12 residues. The V end lost 6 bases, the J end lost 6 bases, and 10 bases lay between the germline ends. Germline V CDR1 and CDR2: MNHEY, SVGAGI.

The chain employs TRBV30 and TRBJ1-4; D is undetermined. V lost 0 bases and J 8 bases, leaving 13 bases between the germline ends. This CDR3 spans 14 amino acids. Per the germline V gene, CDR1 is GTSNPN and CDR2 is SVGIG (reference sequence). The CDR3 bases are TGTGCCTGGAGTGTACCCGGCCCAAGGGAAAAACTGTTTTTT. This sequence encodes CAWSVPGPREKLFF.

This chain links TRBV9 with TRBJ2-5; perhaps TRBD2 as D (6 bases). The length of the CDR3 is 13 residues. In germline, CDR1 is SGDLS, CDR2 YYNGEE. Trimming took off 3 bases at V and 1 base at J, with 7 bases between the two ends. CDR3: CASSERAQETQYF. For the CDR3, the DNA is TGTGCCAGCAGCGAGCGGGCCCAAGAGACCCAGTACTTC.

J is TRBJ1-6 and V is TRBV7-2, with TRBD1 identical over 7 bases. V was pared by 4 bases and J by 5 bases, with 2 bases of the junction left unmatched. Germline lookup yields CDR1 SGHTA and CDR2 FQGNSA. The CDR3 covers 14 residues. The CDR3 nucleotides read TGTGCCAGCAGCTGGACAGGCGATAATTCACCCCTCCACTTT. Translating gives CASSWTGDNSPLHF.

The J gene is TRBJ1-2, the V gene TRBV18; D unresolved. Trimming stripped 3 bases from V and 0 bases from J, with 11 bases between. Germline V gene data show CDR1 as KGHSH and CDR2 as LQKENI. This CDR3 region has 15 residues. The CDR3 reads CASSPPNGPNYGYTF. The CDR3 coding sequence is TGTGCCAGCTCACCGCCGAACGGACCTAACTATGGCTACACCTTC. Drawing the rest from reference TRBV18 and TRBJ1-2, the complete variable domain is NAGVMQNPRHLVRRRGQEARLRCSPMKGHSHVYWYRQLPEEGLKFMVYLQKENIIDESGMPKERFSAEFPKEGPSILRIQQVVRGDSAAYFCASSPPNGPNYGYTFGSGTRLTVV.

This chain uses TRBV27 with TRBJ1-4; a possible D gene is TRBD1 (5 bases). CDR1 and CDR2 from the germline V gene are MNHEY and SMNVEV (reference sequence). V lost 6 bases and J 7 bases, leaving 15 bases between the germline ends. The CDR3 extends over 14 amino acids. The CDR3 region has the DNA TGTGCCAGCAGACACGGGACGTCGGGTGAAAAACTGTTTTTT. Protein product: CASRHGTSGEKLFF. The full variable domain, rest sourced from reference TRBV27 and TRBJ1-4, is EAQVTQNPRYLITVTGKKLTVTCSQNMNHEYMSWYRQDPGLGLRQIYYSMNVEVTDKGDVPEGYKVSRKEKRNFPLILESPSPNQTSLYFCASRHGTSGEKLFFGSGTQLSVL.

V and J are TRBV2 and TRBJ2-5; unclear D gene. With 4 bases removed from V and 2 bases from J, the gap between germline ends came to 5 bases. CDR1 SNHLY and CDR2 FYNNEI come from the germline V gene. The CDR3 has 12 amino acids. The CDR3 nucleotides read TGTGCCAGCAGTGTACGGCAAGAGACCCAGTACTTC. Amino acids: CASSVRQETQYF.

CDR3 sequence: CAWVLAGGPDEQFF. CDR3 in DNA: TGTGCCTGGGTACTAGCGGGAGGGCCTGATGAGCAGTTCTTC. V usage is TRBV30 and J usage is TRBJ2-1; 13 bases match TRBD2. The CDR3 covers 14 residues. V lost 5 bases, J lost 8 bases, and 6 bases stayed unmatched. Germline V lookup: CDR1 GTSNPN, CDR2 SVGIG (reference sequence). Combining the CDR3 with reference TRBV30 and TRBJ2-1 gives the whole variable domain SQTIHQWPATLVQPVGSPLSLECTVEGTSNPNLYWYRQAAGRGLQLLFYSVGIGQISSEVPQNLSASRPQDRQFILSSKKLLLSDSGFYLCAWVLAGGPDEQFFGPGTRLTVL.

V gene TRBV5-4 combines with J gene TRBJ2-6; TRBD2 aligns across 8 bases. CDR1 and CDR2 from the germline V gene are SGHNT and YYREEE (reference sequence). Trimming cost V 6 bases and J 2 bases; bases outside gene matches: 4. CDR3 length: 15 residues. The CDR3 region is CASNAGGPGANVLTF. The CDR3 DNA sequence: TGTGCCAGCAATGCGGGAGGACCTGGGGCCAACGTCCTGACTTTC.

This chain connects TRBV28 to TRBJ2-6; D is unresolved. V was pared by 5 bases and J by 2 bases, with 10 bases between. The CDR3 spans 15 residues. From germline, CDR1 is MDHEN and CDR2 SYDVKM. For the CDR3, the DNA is TGTGCCAGCAGTCCGGGTGGTACTGGGGCCAACGTCCTGACTTTC. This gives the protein CASSPGGTGANVLTF.

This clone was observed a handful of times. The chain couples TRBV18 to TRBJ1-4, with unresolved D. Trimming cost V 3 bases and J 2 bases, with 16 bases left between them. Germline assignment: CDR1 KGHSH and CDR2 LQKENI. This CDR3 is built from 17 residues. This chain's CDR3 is CASSPRYPVETNEKLFF. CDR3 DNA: TGTGCCAGCTCACCCCGGTATCCAGTTGAGACTAATGAAAAACTGTTTTTT.

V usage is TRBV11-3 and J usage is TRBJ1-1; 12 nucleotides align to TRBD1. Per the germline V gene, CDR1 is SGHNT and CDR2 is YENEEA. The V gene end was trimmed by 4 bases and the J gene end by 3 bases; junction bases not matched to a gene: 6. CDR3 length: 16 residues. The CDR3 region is CASSSGTGGLDTEAFF. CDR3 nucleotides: TGTGCCAGCAGCTCGGGGACAGGGGGCTTGGACACTGAAGCTTTCTTT.

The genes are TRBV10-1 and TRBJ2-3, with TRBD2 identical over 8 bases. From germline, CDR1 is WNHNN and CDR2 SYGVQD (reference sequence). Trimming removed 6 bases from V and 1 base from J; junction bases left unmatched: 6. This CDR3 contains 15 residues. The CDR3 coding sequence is TGCGCCAGCAGCCTTCTGCGGGAGGGCACAGATACGCAGTATTTT. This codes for CASSLLREGTDTQYF.

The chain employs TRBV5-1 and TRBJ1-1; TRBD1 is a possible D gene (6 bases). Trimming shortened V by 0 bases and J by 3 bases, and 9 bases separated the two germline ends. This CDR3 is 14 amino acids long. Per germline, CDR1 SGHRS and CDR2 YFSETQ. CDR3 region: CASSLAGAYTEAFF. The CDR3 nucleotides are TGCGCCAGCAGCTTGGCAGGGGCATACACTGAAGCTTTCTTT.

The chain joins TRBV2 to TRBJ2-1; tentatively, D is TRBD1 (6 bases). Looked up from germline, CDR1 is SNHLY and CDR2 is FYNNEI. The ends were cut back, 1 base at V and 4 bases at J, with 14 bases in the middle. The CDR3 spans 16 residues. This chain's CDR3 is CASSEGRDRFYNEQFF. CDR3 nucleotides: TGTGCCAGCAGTGAAGGGCGAGACAGGTTTTACAATGAGCAGTTCTTC.

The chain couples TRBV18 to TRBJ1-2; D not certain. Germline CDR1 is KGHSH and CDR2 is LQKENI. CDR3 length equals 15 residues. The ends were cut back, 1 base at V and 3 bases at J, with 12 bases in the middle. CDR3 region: CASSPRGRMDYGYTF. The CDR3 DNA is TGTGCCAGCTCACCACGGGGTAGGATGGACTATGGCTACACCTTC.

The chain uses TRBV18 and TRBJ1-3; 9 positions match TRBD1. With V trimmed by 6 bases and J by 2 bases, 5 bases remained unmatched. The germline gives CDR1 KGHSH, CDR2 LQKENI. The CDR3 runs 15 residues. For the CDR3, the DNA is TGTGCCAGCTCTCCGGGACAGGGCGCTGGAAACACCATATATTTT. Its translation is CASSPGQGAGNTIYF. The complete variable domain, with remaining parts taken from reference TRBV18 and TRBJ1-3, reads NAGVMQNPRHLVRRRGQEARLRCSPMKGHSHVYWYRQLPEEGLKFMVYLQKENIIDESGMPKERFSAEFPKEGPSILRIQQVVRGDSAAYFCASSPGQGAGNTIYFGEGSWLTVV.

The CDR3: CASSLDPFYEQYF. In DNA, the CDR3 is TGCGCCAGCAGCTTGGATCCGTTCTACGAGCAGTACTTC. The chain carries TRBV5-1 and TRBJ2-7; D ambiguous. Trimming stripped 0 bases from V and 3 bases from J, with 7 bases between. The CDR3 is 13 residues long. Germline CDR1 is SGHRS and CDR2 is YFSETQ.

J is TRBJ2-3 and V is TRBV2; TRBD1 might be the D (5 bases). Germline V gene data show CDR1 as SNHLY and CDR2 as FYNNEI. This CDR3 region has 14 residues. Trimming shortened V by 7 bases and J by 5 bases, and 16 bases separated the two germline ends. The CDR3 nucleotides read TGTGCCAGCATCGCAGGGCGGTTTGAAGATACGCAGTATTTT. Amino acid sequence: CASIAGRFEDTQYF. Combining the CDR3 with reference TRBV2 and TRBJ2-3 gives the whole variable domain EPEVTQTPSHQVTQMGQEVILRCVPISNHLYFYWYRQILGQKVEFLVSFYNNEISEKSEIFDDQFSVERPDGSNFTLKIRSTKLEDSAMYFCASIAGRFEDTQYFGPGTRLTVL.

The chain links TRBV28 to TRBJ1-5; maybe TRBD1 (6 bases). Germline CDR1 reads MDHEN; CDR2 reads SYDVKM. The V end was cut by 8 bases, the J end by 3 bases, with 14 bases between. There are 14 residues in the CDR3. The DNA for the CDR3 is TGTGCCAGCCGTCGGGACACCGCCAATCAGCCCCAGCATTTT. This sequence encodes CASRRDTANQPQHF. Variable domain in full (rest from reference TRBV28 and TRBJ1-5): DVKVTQSSRYLVKRTGEKVFLECVQDMDHENMFWYRQDPGLGLRLIYFSYDVKMKEKGDIPEGYSVSREKKERFSLILESASTNQTSMYLCASRRDTANQPQHFGDGTRLSIL.